The subject of this entry is one T cell receptor (beta chain). This sample stems from a study of T cells expressing NK-cell markers. This CDR3 region has 14 residues. CDR1 is DFQATT and CDR2 is SNEGSKA in the germline V gene (reference sequence). TCRdb reworked the 5' RACE reads into one entry per CDR3 protein, no DNA. The table counts under 600,000 distinct CDR3 sequences; 1.4% to 1.5% lies in the top ten. This chain connects TRBV20-1 to TRBJ2-3; the TRBD1 assignment by TCRdb is unverifiable without DNA. This receptor was obtained from a woman between 50 and 59 years old in good health. The sample consisted of blood T cells: a sorted CD56 or NKG2C T cell subset, CD4+ or CD8+ T cells, or bulk PBMC T cells (not recorded which). The CDR3 loop is CSATRGGSTDTQYF.